The following is a T cell receptor (beta chain) sequence with its context. Its cognate antigen has yet to be identified. The sample holds no much larger clone one base away, and base qualities are not on file. The data are from a study of cytomegalovirus exposure and HLA in healthy donors (dated by TCRdb to the late 2010s). The study in broad terms: In an earlier analysis of approximately 640 of the donors, 276 Gb of sequence data and roughly 100 million unique TCR beta sequences from some 170 million T cells were reported. Roughly 300 gigabases of sequencing data and around 90 million unique TCR sequences made up an early release that covered roughly 670 HLA-typed donors. The genetic ancestry cluster associated with self-reported Caucasian donors included approximately 85% of the 398 genotyped donors. The study was designed to test whether signatures of past pathogen exposure could be identified by cataloging public T cell receptors. Using immunosequencing, the study profiled T cell repertoires from 640 or so subjects and related those repertoires to cytomegalovirus serostatus. A separate validation cohort of some 130 different subjects was used in addition to the roughly 720-subject first cohort. To predict cytomegalovirus infection status, the study brought together high-throughput TCR immunosequencing, statistical association of individual TCRs with disease status, and machine learning. A later analysis re-analyzed previously published TCR beta repertoires from hundreds of donors and added high-resolution HLA genotyping to study TCR occurrence patterns. The later analysis used no new phenotypic data to find candidate immune exposures, relying instead on TCR beta sequences and their occurrence across donors. To decide whether each TCR beta V gene segment behaved as functional or pseudogenic, an earlier analysis of nearly 600 of the donors relied on high-throughput TCR beta sequencing. Alongside the repertoire data, information on donor age, sex, ethnicity and CMV serostatus was compiled. In a later genetic analysis, genome-wide SNP genotypes for about three fifths of the roughly 670 donors were used, and that subset was treated as a discovery cohort. Every repertoire in the discovery cohort had been generated on one and the same sequencing platform. HLA typing included class I and class II loci at four-digit resolution. Typing coverage varied by locus: roughly 620-640 donors for A, B, C, DRB1 and DQB1; approximately 520 for DQA1; more than 600 for DPA1; 450 to 480 for DPB1. Because of strong linkage in the cohort, five DR-DQ haplotypes were treated as single units for association and clustering. Among several hundred genotyped donors of the cohort, an average of around 250,000 unique TCR beta nucleotide sequences was sequenced per donor, of which roughly 17% were non-productive. The paper as a whole reports these results and caveats: A total of 164 TCR beta chains were listed by the study as associated with cytomegalovirus. A group of highly shared sequence variants was considered likely to be a technical artifact of the sequencing pipeline. In a later analysis, 16,951 TCR beta sequences were associated with specific HLA alleles at a false discovery rate of 0.05. The cohort was sequenced for TCR beta chains only, and without alpha or paired-chain data the features that could be detected were limited. A later genetic analysis reported fewer N-insertions in productive TCRs among donors in an Asian-associated ancestry cluster than the roughly 720-donor mean. Broadly in line with IMGT annotations, most TCR beta V segments showed up in productive rearrangements about 87% or about 30% of the time in an earlier analysis of about 500 of the donors. In a later analysis, most CMV-associated TCR beta chains were found to appear HLA-restricted, with HLA associations seemingly driven largely by CMV exposure. A later analysis found that HLA-associated TCR beta chains were more clonally expanded and had lower generation probabilities than equally common non-associated chains. In a later analysis, the rate of TCR association differed among HLA loci, with DRB1 alleles having the most associated TCRs and HLA-C alleles having the fewest. A later analysis reported that several top co-occurrence clusters appeared linked to parvovirus B19, influenza, CMV and Epstein-Barr virus. The earlier analysis of about 600 of the donors excluded 15 to 20 rarely observed V segments, including chromosome 9 orphons, because counts were too low. A few of the identified cytomegalovirus-associated TCR beta chains were confirmed in vitro to be specific for cytomegalovirus antigens. Roughly uniform sequencing depth across donors was assumed in presence/absence analyses, although this assumption may not hold. The authors suggested that the approach could potentially be generalized to other disease states and immunological phenotypes. Linkage disequilibrium might explain the correlated functional status among segregating V segments, but an unknown experimental factor could not be excluded. The classifier was reported to diagnose cytomegalovirus status with high specificity and sensitivity in both the original cohort and the validation cohort. Some IMGT-functional V segments, including TRBV6-2 and TRBV6-3, could not be distinguished by the 87-base-pair reads and were therefore excluded. A further reported finding was that TCR beta sequences accurately predicted the HLA-A and HLA-B alleles for most subjects in the first cohort. Assigning TCR associations to individual alleles was difficult when HLA alleles, especially DR and DQ, strongly co-occurred. A later genetic analysis associated a missense DCLRE1C variant with V-gene and J-gene trimming of TCR beta chains, and an independent cohort replicated the association. For the cohort, immune exposure information was limited to CMV serostatus. Across donors, most TCR sequences were observed very rarely, whereas some public TCRs were present in many individuals. HLA typing was unavailable for some donors at each locus, so association tests used only the typed subset.

The library was made by the immunoSEQ multiplex PCR assay. For the multiplex PCR, a mixture combining 60 forward primers for TCR Vbeta segments and 13 reverse primers for TCR Jbeta segments was used. The CDR3 region of rearranged TCR beta genes was amplified from genomic DNA with a multiplex PCR assay. The amplified TCR beta libraries were sequenced on the Illumina HiSeq System as 87-base-pair reads. The authors processed their data as follows. Across the 600 to 700 repertoires, a later analysis counted about 81 million unique TCR beta chains, some 11 million of which were shared by at least two donors. Raw reads were error-corrected and collapsed into unique sequences with a nearest-neighbor algorithm that merged closely related sequences to remove PCR and sequencing errors. Alignment of CDR3 sequences to IMGT reference sequences was used to assign V, D and J gene segments. For a sequence to be retained, a match of at least six nucleotides to both a V gene segment and a J gene segment was required. Rearrangements were classified as productive when the CDR3 lacked stop codons and remained in frame with V and J, and all other rearrangements were classified as non-productive. Following IMGT convention, CDR3 was defined as the stretch from the second conserved V-encoded cysteine to the conserved J-encoded phenylalanine. In an earlier analysis of roughly 610 of the donors, sequences lacking an unambiguous match to a single V gene segment were excluded. In an earlier analysis of 587 of the donors, a V segment was called functional when productive rearrangements were above 56.7%, and segregating when the standard deviation between donors exceeded 5%. A statistical classification framework was built to diagnose cytomegalovirus status from the catalog of TCR beta chain sequences. In a later analysis, V and J genes were assigned by comparing TCR nucleotide sequences against IMGT/GENE-DB human TR gene sequences. A later analysis assigned CDR3 sequences and most-parsimonious VDJ recombination scenarios with the TCRdist pipeline. A later analysis defined each TCR beta chain by its CDR3 amino acid sequence plus V-gene family, and excluded reads lacking a unique V-gene family. A later analysis removed 500 to 650 highly shared, low-generation-probability nucleotide sequences to deal with suspected cross-contamination and a sequencing artifact. In a later analysis, a clonal expansion index was calculated for each public chain from normalized within-repertoire ranks of inferred template counts. A later analysis computed generation probabilities with a VDJ recombination model fitted to out-of-frame rearrangements, and checked the results against IGoR. In a later analysis, hypergeometric tests were used to score TCR-TCR, TCR-HLA and TCR-CMV co-occurrence, with a repertoire-size bias correction applied to TCR pairs. To estimate false discovery rates, a later analysis permuted the HLA or CMV assignments 20 times. In a later analysis, co-occurring TCRs were grouped using DBSCAN, with TCRdist sequence similarity added in when clustering inside HLA-allele-positive subsets. Co-occurrence clustering excluded repertoires with fewer than 30,000 or more than 120,000 public chains, plus five with anomalous nucleotide sharing. The table was pulled from immuneACCESS by TCRdb, which kept in-frame rearrangements only. Such tables lose some clones; where checked, under half of the loss comes from unresolved V genes, and the rest has no known cause. Clone size and the V and J calls come from that table; the DNA yielded D and trimming. Here the sample has some 150,000 clones; around four fifths occur a single time. 1.3% of the sample is held by the ten biggest clonotypes.

Cut back by 6 bases and 5 bases, the V and J ends lie 13 bases apart. The germline V gene sets CDR1 to SNHLY and CDR2 to FYNNEI. From cysteine to phenylalanine, the CDR3 is 13 amino acids long. Solely the CDR3 DNA is kept, with 39 bases framed from the first base. The cohort comprised 670 or so healthy bone marrow donors. At the time of sampling, every cohort member was nominally healthy, though immune exposures that went unrecorded were likely present. The donor tested CMV seronegative, placing the donor among the roughly 350 seronegative members of the cohort. A peripheral blood sample was provided by each donor, and peripheral blood mononuclear cells were used for TCR beta sequencing. The Qiagen DNeasy Blood Extraction Kit was used to extract genomic DNA from the blood cell samples.

The receptor was derived from a woman between 45 and 60 years old in good health and CMV-seronegative. The sample taken for sequencing was PBMCs. This chain is built from TRBV2 and TRBJ1-2, with the D gene uncertain. For the CDR3, the sequence is CASRVQEIYGYTF. Read as DNA, the sequence is TGTGCCAGCAGGGTCCAGGAAATTTATGGCTACACCTTC.